These 17 T cell receptor beta chains originate from one sample sequenced in a study of brain metastases from non-small cell lung cancer. Clones were sequenced by immunoSEQ multiplex PCR, and TCRdb holds only the in-frame ones, with some missing. The sample contains about 1,500 clones, about 90% of which appear only once. Specimen: tumor-adjacent normal tissue. These receptors came from a donor at least 40 years old with non-small cell lung cancer.

As concerns this clone: The junction shows a germline mismatch at one end, possibly a read error. The chain employs TRBV19 and TRBJ1-5; TRBD1 aligns across 7 bases. In germline, CDR1 is LNHDA, CDR2 SQIVND (reference sequence). There are 16 residues in the CDR3. In DNA form, the CDR3 reads TGTGCCAGTAGTTCACCGGGCCGTGGCCCGGGACAGCCTCAGCATTTT. Encoded protein: CASSSPGRGPGQPQHF.

CDR3 in amino acids: CASSQDIRETQYF. Written as DNA, the CDR3 is TGTGCCAGCAGCCAAGACATACGAGAGACCCAGTACTTC. This rearrangement joins TRBV14 to TRBJ2-5; D unclear. V was pared by 0 bases and J by 4 bases, with 6 bases between. Germline lookup yields CDR1 SGHDN and CDR2 FVKESK. The CDR3 runs to 13 residues.

As regards this clone: A read error may produce the germline difference seen at one junction end. J is TRBJ2-5 and V is TRBV24-1; D may be TRBD1 (5 bases). Germline loops: CDR1 KGHDR, CDR2 SFDVKD. The CDR3 loop spans 13 amino acids. CDR3 protein: CATSDSRVETHYF. The CDR3 region has the DNA TGTGCCACCAGTGATTCCAGGGTGGAGACCCATTACTTC.

About this clone itself: At one end, the junction sequence differs from germline, possibly due to a read error. The chain uses TRBV5-1 and TRBJ2-2, with D possibly TRBD1 on 6 matching bases. Germline loops: CDR1 SGHRS, CDR2 YFSETQ. The CDR3 covers 16 residues. Here the CDR3 DNA reads TGCGCCAACAGCTTCCTCAGGGGAACGAACACCGGGGAGCTGTTTTTT. Translation: CANSFLRGTNTGELFF.

This clone was seen more than once but under ten times. The chain recombines TRBV6-1 with TRBJ2-7, with 9 bases that match TRBD1. This CDR3 is built from 18 residues. The V and J ends lost 2 bases and 3 bases, in that order; junction bases with no gene match: 14. The germline CDR1 and CDR2 sequences are MNHNS and SASEGT. CDR3 DNA: TGTGCCAGCAGTGAACGGGACAGGGTGCTGTCCGGCCTCTACGAGCAGTACTTC. Amino acid sequence: CASSERDRVLSGLYEQYF.

The chain couples TRBV9 to TRBJ1-6; D is perhaps TRBD1 (5 bases). The CDR3 has 15 residues. Looked up from germline, CDR1 is SGDLS and CDR2 is YYNGEE. V was pared by 2 bases and J by 9 bases, with 15 bases between. The chain's CDR3 is CASSVGPQLASPLHF. The CDR3 nucleotides are TGTGCCAGCAGCGTGGGGCCCCAACTGGCTTCACCCCTCCACTTT.

This chain links TRBV6-2 or TRBV6-3 with TRBJ2-7; D gene uncertain. The V gene lost 2 bases and the J gene lost 2 bases, with 4 bases spanning the gap. Germline V gene lookup returns CDR1 MNHEY and CDR2 SVGEGT. CDR3 size: 12 residues. The CDR3 DNA is TGTGCCAGCAGTTACATGGCCTACGAGCAGTACTTC. This sequence encodes CASSYMAYEQYF.

V gene TRBV28 combines with J gene TRBJ1-2, with TRBD1 matching 10 bases. Germline V gene sequence: CDR1 MDHEN, CDR2 SYDVKM. The CDR3 is 14 residues long. V lost 5 bases to trimming and J lost 5 bases; unmatched junction nucleotides: 5. CDR3 region: CASSPTGQGYGYTF. CDR3 DNA sequence: TGTGCCAGCAGTCCTACGGGACAGGGGTATGGCTACACCTTC.

The chain uses TRBV5-1 and TRBJ2-1; 8 bases map to TRBD2. The CDR3 is made up of 16 amino acids. The germline gives CDR1 SGHRS, CDR2 YFSETQ. V shed 0 bases, J shed 8 bases, and the junction held 10 bases outside the gene matches. The CDR3 region has the DNA TGCGCCAGCAGCTTGGCGGGGCGGGGGGAGATCGATGAGCAGTTCTTC. Translating gives CASSLAGRGEIDEQFF.

This clone has only one observation. The CDR3 DNA reads TGTGCCAGCATCGCGCGGACAGGGGTGGTCAATGAGCAGTTCTTC. Translating gives CASIARTGVVNEQFF. The V gene is TRBV2, the J gene TRBJ2-1, with 9 bases aligning to TRBD1. Germline values: CDR1 SNHLY, CDR2 FYNNEI. The CDR3 runs to 15 residues. The V and J ends lost 7 bases and 6 bases, in that order; junction bases with no gene match: 10.

V and J are TRBV28 and TRBJ1-5; 8 bases agree with TRBD1. This CDR3 has 14 amino acids. Germline V gives CDR1 MDHEN, CDR2 SYDVKM. V dropped 6 bases and J dropped 4; count of bases not matched to a gene: 5. CDR3 sequence: CASRPTGENQPQHF. The CDR3, as DNA: TGTGCCAGCAGACCGACAGGGGAAAATCAGCCCCAGCATTTT.

The rearrangement joins TRBV21-1 to TRBJ2-4. TRBV21-1 is a pseudogene segment. This CDR3 has 18 residues. Here the CDR3 DNA reads TGTGCCAGCAGCAAACTCATAGACGTGTTCGAGGCCAAAAACATTCAGTACTTC. Translated, it gives CASSKLIDVFEAKNIQYF.

This clone was seen only a few times. The V gene is TRBV10-2, the J gene TRBJ2-3; tentative D call: TRBD2 (5 bases). Germline V gives CDR1 WSHSY, CDR2 SAAADI. V was clipped by 2 bases and J by 4 bases, with 10 bases between them. The CDR3 runs 14 residues. The CDR3, as DNA: TGCGCCAGCAGTGAGGGGGAGAGCTCAGATACGCAGTATTTT. This encodes CASSEGESSDTQYF.

The chain joins TRBV6-5 to TRBJ2-1; D possibly corresponds to TRBD2 (5 bases). There are 15 residues in the CDR3. Germline lookup yields CDR1 MNHEY and CDR2 SVGAGI. V was clipped by 3 bases and J by 4 bases, with 13 bases between them. In DNA form, the CDR3 reads TGTGCCAGCAGTTATGGAATACTAGATTACAATGAGCAGTTCTTC. It encodes CASSYGILDYNEQFF.

V gene TRBV5-1 combines with J gene TRBJ1-4; D uncertain. Germline CDR1 SGHRS, CDR2 YFSETQ. V lost 4 bases and J 8 bases, leaving 12 bases between the germline ends. This CDR3 spans 13 amino acids. The CDR3 region is CASSDSMGEKLFF. The CDR3 coding sequence is TGCGCCAGCAGCGATTCGATGGGGGAAAAACTGTTTTTT.

CDR3 region: CASSSTGYTGELFF. The CDR3 DNA sequence: TGTGCCAGCAGTTCGACAGGCTACACCGGGGAGCTGTTTTTT. The chain has TRBV11-3 and TRBJ2-2, with D possibly TRBD1 on 6 matching bases. Looked up from germline, CDR1 is SGHNT and CDR2 is YENEEA. The CDR3 spans 14 residues. Trimming shortened V by 6 bases and J by 3 bases, and 11 bases separated the two germline ends.

This clone has a single count. The chain uses TRBV5-6 and TRBJ1-3; 8 bases fit TRBD1. In germline, CDR1 is SGHDT, CDR2 YYEEEE. The CDR3 contains 19 residues. V was clipped by 4 bases and J by 0 bases; unmatched bases: 15. The CDR3 is CASSLSEGTDRGSGNTIYF. For the CDR3, the DNA is TGTGCCAGCAGCCTCTCCGAGGGGACCGACAGGGGCTCTGGAAACACCATATATTTT.